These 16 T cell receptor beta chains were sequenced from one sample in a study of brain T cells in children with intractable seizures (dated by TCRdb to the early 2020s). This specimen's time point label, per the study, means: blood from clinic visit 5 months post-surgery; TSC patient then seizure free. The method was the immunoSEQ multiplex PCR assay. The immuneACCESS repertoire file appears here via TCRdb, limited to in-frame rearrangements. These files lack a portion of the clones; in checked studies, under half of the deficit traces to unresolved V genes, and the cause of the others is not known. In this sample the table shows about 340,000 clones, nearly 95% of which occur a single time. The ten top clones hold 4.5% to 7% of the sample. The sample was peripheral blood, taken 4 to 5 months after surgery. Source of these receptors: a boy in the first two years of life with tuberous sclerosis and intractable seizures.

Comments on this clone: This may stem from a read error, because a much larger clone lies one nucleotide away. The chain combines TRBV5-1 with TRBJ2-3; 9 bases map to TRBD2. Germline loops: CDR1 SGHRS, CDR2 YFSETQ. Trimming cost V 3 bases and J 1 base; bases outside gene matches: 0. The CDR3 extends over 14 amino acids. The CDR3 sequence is CASSWTSGTDTQYF. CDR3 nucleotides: TGCGCCAGCAGCTGGACTAGCGGCACAGATACGCAGTATTTT.

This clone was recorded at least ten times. CDR3 DNA sequence: TGTGCCAGCAGCTTAGCGGACCCAAGGGCAGATACGCAGTATTTT. This gives the protein CASSLADPRADTQYF. The chain employs TRBV7-9 and TRBJ2-3; no reliable D call. The CDR3 covers 15 residues. Germline CDR1 is SEHNR and CDR2 is FQNEAQ (reference sequence). Between the trimmed V and J ends, which lost 0 bases and 4 bases, there was a span of 11 bases.

The CDR3 coding sequence is TGTGCCAGCAGCGCCAGACAGGGTGATACCCAGTACTTC. Amino acid sequence: CASSARQGDTQYF. The chain recombines TRBV7-9 with TRBJ2-5, with 7 bases aligning to TRBD1. The CDR3 has 13 amino acids. V lost 5 bases and J lost 8; bases outside the gene matches: 8. CDR1 is SEHNR, CDR2 FQNEAQ, per germline (reference sequence).

The CDR3 DNA reads TGTGCCAGCAGCGTGTCAGGGGGGAGCTATGGCTACACCTTC. The encoded protein is CASSVSGGSYGYTF. The J gene is TRBJ1-2, the V gene TRBV9; 7 bases are shared with TRBD1. V lost 2 bases and J lost 4; bases outside the gene matches: 5. Germline V lookup: CDR1 SGDLS, CDR2 YYNGEE. The CDR3 spans 14 residues.

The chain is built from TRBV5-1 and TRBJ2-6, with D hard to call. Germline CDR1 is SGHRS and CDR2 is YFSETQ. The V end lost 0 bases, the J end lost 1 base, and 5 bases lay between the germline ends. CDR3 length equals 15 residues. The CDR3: CASSLGGSGANVLTF. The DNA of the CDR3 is TGCGCCAGCAGCTTGGGGGGATCTGGGGCCAACGTCCTGACTTTC.

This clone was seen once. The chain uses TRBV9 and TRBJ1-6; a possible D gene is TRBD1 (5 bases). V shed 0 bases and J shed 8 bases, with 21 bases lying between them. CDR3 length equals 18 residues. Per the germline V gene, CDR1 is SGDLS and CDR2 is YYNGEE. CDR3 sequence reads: CASSVEERAGGRDSPLHF. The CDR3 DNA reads TGTGCCAGCAGCGTAGAAGAGAGGGCTGGGGGACGGGATTCACCCCTCCACTTT.

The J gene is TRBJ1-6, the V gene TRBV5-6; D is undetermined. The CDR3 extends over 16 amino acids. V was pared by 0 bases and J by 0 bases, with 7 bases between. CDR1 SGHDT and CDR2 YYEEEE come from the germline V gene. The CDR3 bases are TGTGCCAGCAGCTTGGTAGGAAACTCCTATAATTCACCCCTCCACTTT. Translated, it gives CASSLVGNSYNSPLHF. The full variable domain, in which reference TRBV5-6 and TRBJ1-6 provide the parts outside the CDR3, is DAGVTQSPTHLIKTRGQQVTLRCSPKSGHDTVSWYQQALGQGPQFIFQYYEEEERQRGNFPDRFSGHQFPNYSSELNVNALLLGDSALYLCASSLVGNSYNSPLHFGNGTRLTVT.

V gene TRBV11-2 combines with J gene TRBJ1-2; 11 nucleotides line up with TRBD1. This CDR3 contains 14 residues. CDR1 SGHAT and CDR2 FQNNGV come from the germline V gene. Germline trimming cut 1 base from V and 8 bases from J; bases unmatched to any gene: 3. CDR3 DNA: TGTGCCAGCAGCTTAGGGACAGGGGGCGGGGGCTACACCTTC. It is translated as CASSLGTGGGGYTF.

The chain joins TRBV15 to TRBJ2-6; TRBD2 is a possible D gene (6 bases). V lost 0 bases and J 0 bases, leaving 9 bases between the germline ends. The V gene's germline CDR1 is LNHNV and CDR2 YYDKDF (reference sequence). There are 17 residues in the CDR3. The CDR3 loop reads CATSREAGSSGANVLTF. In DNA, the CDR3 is TGTGCCACCAGCAGAGAGGCGGGGAGCTCTGGGGCCAACGTCCTGACTTTC.

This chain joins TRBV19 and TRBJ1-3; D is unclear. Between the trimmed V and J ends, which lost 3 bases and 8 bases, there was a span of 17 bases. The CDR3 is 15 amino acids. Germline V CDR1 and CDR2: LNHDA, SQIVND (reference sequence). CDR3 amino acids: CASSMLPQGGHTIYF. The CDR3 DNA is TGTGCCAGTAGTATGCTCCCGCAAGGAGGGCACACCATATATTTT.

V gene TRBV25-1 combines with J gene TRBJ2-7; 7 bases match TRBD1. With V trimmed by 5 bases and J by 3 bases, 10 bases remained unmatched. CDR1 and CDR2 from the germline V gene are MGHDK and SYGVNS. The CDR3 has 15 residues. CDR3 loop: CASSRAGTVFYEQYF. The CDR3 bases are TGTGCCAGCAGTAGAGCCGGGACAGTTTTCTACGAGCAGTACTTC.

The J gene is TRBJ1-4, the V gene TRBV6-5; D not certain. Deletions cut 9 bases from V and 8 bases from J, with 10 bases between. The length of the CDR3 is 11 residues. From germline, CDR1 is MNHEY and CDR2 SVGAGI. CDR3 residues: CARLREEKLFF. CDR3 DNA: TGTGCCAGACTGAGGGAGGAAAAACTGTTTTTT.

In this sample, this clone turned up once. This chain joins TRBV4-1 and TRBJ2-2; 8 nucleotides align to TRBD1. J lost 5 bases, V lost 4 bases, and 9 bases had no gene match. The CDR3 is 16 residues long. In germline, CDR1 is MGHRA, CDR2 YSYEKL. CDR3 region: CASSRQGALGTGELFF. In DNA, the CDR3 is TGCGCCAGCAGCCGGCAGGGGGCGCTGGGAACCGGGGAGCTGTTTTTT.

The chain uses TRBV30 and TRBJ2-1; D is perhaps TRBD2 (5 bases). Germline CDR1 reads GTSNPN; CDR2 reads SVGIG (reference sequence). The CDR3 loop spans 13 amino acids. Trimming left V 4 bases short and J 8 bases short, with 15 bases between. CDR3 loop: CAWTGGRSDEQFF. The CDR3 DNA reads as TGTGCCTGGACAGGCGGGCGGAGCGATGAGCAGTTCTTC.

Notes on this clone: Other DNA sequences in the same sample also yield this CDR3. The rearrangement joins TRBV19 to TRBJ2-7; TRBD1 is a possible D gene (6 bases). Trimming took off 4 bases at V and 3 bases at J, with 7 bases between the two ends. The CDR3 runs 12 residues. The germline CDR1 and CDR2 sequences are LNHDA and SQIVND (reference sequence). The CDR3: CASSTQGYEQYF. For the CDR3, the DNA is TGTGCCAGTAGTACACAGGGCTACGAGCAGTACTTC.

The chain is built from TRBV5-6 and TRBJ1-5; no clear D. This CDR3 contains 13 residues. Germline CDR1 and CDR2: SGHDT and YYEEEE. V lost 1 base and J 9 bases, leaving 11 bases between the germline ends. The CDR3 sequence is CASSLTGSPPQHF. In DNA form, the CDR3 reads TGTGCCAGCAGCTTGACCGGAAGTCCGCCCCAGCATTTT.